Reported below is one TCR beta chain. The antigen is not known. This CDR3 has 15 amino acids. CDR1 MGHDK and CDR2 SYGVNS come from the germline V gene. V lost 3 bases and J 3 bases, leaving 14 bases between the germline ends. Targeted sequencing depth ranged from 1 in 200,000 to 1 in 1 million T cells. Sequenced by immunoSEQ multiplex PCR; TCRdb stores in-frame clones only, minus some. The sample carries some 200,000 clones, 72% recorded once. The data stem from a study of cytotoxic CD8 clonotypes in ibrutinib-treated CLL. Background on the study: Patients attained approximately 25 partial and 2 complete responses; at median approximately 70 months, approximately 14 remained remitted while approximately 12 progressed.

Findings of the study overall: Sustained-remission patients were sampled at one set of times and progressing patients at different ones. Once treatment began, public clonotypes, which were uncommon, contracted or stayed stable.

The sequence was obtained from a human donor with chronic lymphocytic leukemia. The gene calls are TRBV25-1 and TRBJ2-5; D perhaps matches TRBD2 (6 bases). This sample comprised PBMCs, obtained after 24 months of ibrutinib treatment. The CDR3: CASSDLSGGKETQYF. CDR3 DNA sequence: TGTGCCAGCAGTGATCTTAGCGGAGGTAAAGAGACCCAGTACTTC.